This TCR beta chain was observed in a study of blood T cell repertoires in COVID-19. The assay was immunoSEQ multiplex PCR, and TCRdb's table has in-frame clones only and misses some. This repertoire shows roughly 200,000 clones, around 80% found once; its top ten account for around 25%. V shed 4 bases and J shed 4 bases, with 7 bases lying between them. Germline V CDR1 and CDR2: SQVTM, ANQGSEA. The CDR3 has 11 amino acids. V and J are TRBV29-1 and TRBJ2-5; D gene ambiguous. This TCR came from a middle-aged man with acute or convalescent COVID-19. The sequencing input was peripheral blood. DNA of the CDR3: TGCAGCGTTGGTCCAGTAGAGACCCAGTACTTC. Translating gives CSVGPVETQYF. Variable domain in full (rest from reference TRBV29-1 and TRBJ2-5): SAVISQKPSRDICQRGTSLTIQCQVDSQVTMMFWYRQQPGQSLTLIATANQGSEATYESGFVIDKFPISRPNLTFSTLTVSNMSPEDSSIYLCSVGPVETQYFGPGTRLLVL.